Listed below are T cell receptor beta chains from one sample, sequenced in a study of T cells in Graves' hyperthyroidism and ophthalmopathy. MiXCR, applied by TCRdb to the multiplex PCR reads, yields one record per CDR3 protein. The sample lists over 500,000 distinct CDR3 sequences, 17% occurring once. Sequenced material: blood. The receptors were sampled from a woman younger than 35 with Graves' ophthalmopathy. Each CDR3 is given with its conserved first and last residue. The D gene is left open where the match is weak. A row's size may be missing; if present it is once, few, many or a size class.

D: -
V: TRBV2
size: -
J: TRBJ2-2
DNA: TGTGCCAGCAGTGGGGTGGGCTCGAACACCGGGGAGCTGTTTTTT
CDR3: CASSGVGSNTGELFF

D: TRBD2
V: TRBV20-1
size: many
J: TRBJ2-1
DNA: TGCAGTGCCAATGGTGCGGGGGGGCTTAATGAGCAGTTCTTC
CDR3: CSANGAGGLNEQFF

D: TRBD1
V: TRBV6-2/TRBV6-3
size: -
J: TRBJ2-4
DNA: TGTGCCAGCAGTGACAACAGGGGAGCCAAAAACATTCAGTACTTC
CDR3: CASSDNRGAKNIQYF

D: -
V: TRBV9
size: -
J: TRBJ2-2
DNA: TGTGCCAGCAGCCTTTCAGGGGTTTCCGACACCGGGGAGCTGTTTTTT
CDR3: CASSLSGVSDTGELFF

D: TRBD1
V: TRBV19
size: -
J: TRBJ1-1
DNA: TGTGCCAGTAAGGGACAGGGAAGGACTGAAGCTTTCTTT
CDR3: CASKGQGRTEAFF

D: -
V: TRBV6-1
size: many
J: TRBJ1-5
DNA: TGTGCCAGCAGCCAAAGTGCCGGGAATCAGCCCCAGCATTTT
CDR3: CASSQSAGNQPQHF

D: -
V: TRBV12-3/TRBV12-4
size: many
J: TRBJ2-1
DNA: TGTGCCAGCAGTTTAGTAGGTGGGGGGTCCTCCTACAATGAGCAGTTCTTC
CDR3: CASSLVGGGSSYNEQFF

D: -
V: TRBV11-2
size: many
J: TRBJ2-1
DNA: TGTGCCAGCAGCTTCGAGAGGCAGTTCTTC
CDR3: CASSFERQFF

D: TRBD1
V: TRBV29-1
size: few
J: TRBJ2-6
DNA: TGCAGCGTTGGGGGACAGGGCAGCTCTGGGGCCAACGTCCTGACTTTC
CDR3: CSVGGQGSSGANVLTF

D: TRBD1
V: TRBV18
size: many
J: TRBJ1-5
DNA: TGTGCCAGCTCAGCAGGGGGGGATCAGCCCCAGCATTTT
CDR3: CASSAGGDQPQHF

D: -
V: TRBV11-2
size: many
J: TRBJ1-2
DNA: TGTGCCAGCAGCTTACTTACCGGACCCGAGGGAGGCTACACCTTC
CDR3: CASSLLTGPEGGYTF

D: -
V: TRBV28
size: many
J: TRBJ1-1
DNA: TGTGCCAGCAGTTTAGACAGAACTTACACTGAAGCTTTCTTT
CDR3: CASSLDRTYTEAFF

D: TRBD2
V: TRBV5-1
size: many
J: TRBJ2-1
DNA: TGCGCCAGCAGCCAAGGTAGCGGGGCACCTACTTACAATGAGCAGTTCTTC
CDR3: CASSQGSGAPTYNEQFF

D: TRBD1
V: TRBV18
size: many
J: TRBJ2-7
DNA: TGTGCCAGCTCACCCGTTGACTCCGGGACAGGGGTCCACGAGCAGTACTTC
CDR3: CASSPVDSGTGVHEQYF

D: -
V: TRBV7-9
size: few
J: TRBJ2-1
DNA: TGTGCCAGCAGGACGACGCGCGCGACTAGGGATTTCAATGAGCAGTTCTTC
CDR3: CASRTTRATRDFNEQFF

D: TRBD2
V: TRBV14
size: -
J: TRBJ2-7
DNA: TGTGCCAGCAGCTATCAGCCAGCGGGGGTCTACGAGCAGTACTTC
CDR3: CASSYQPAGVYEQYF

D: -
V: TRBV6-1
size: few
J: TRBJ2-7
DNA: TGTGCCAGCAGTGGACGGATTTTCCGGTACGAGCAGTACTTC
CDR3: CASSGRIFRYEQYF

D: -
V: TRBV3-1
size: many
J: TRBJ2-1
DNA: TGTGCCAGCAGCCAAGAAGGGGGGGGCTACAATGAGCAGTTCTTC
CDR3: CASSQEGGGYNEQFF

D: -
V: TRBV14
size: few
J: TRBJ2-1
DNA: TGTGCCAGCAGCCAAGATTTAGGGGGGGTTTACGGCAATGAGCAGTTCTTC
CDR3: CASSQDLGGVYGNEQFF

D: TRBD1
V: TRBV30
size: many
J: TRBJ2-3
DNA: TGTGCCTGGAGTCCGCAGACAGGGGGTACGCAGTATTTT
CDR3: CAWSPQTGGTQYF

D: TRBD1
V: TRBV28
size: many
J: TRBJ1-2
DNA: TGTGCCAGCAGTACACCGACGGGACAGGGCTTCTATGGCTACACCTTC
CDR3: CASSTPTGQGFYGYTF

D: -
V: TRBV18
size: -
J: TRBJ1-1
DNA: TGTGCCAGCTCCCTAGGGGGGGTAATGAACACTGAAGCTTTCTTT
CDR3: CASSLGGVMNTEAFF

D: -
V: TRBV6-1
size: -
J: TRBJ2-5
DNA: TGTGCCAGCAACGACGGCGGGTTACCCCAAGAGACCCAGTACTTC
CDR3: CASNDGGLPQETQYF

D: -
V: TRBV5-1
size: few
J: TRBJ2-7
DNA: TGCGCCAGCAGCTTGGGTGTGGACTCCTACGAGCAGTACTTC
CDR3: CASSLGVDSYEQYF

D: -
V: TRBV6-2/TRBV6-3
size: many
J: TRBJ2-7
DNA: TGTGCCAGCAGTTCCCCCCTTGGGGGAGAAGAGCAGTACTTC
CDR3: CASSSPLGGEEQYF

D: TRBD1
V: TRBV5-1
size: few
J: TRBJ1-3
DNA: TGCGCCAGCAGCTGGGGGACAAAGGGGGCTTCGGGAAACACCATATATTTT
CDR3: CASSWGTKGASGNTIYF

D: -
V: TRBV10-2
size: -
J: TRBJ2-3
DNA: TGCGCCAGCAGTGAGTCATCGGGAGTCCCAGATACGCAGTATTTT
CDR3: CASSESSGVPDTQYF